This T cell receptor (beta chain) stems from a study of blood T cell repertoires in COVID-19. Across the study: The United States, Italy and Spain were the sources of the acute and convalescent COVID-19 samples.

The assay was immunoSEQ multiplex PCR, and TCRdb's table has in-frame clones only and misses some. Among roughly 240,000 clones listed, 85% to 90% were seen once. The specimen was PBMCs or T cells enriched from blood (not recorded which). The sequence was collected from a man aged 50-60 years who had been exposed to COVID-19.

Written as DNA, the CDR3 is TGTGCCAGCAGCCGTAGACTAGCGGGAAACGTCGGGGAGCTGTTTTTT. The encoded protein is CASSRRLAGNVGELFF. The genes are TRBV5-4 and TRBJ2-2, with 11 bases lining up with TRBD2. CDR1 is SGHNT and CDR2 is YYREEE in the germline V gene (reference sequence). The junction had 9 bases not matched to a gene; V was cut back by 4 bases and J by 7 bases. The CDR3 has 16 amino acids.